Following are 2 T cell receptor beta chains from one sample sequenced in a study of OX40 agonist ivuxolimab in advanced cancers. Library generation was performed with the immunoSEQ multiplex PCR assay. In its TCRdb copy, this immuneACCESS table keeps in-frame sequences only and misses some clones. Where compared with another copy, unresolved V genes explain less than half of these, and the others have no known cause. This sample gives around 40,000 clones in total; less than 85% of them show up just once. Clones ranked in the top ten supply roughly 23% of the sample. This material consisted of CD4+ or CD8+ T cells sorted from blood, taken in a trial of the OX40 agonist ivuxolimab. These receptor sequences come from an adult with an advanced solid tumor such as melanoma, head and neck, liver or kidney cancer.

This clone was detected once. The CDR3 here is CASIGLADVRGEQYF. CDR3 bases: TGTGCCAGCATCGGACTAGCGGATGTCAGAGGCGAGCAGTACTTC. The chain couples TRBV6-7 to TRBJ2-7; TRBD2 agrees at 10 bases. TRBV6-7 is an ORF for which the function is uncertain. The CDR3 has 15 residues. J was trimmed by 6 bases and V by 7 bases; bases with no gene match: 12.

This clone showed up just once. The chain uses TRBV30 and TRBJ2-6; possibly TRBD1 for D (6 bases). The CDR3 totals 15 residues. Germline loops: CDR1 GTSNPN, CDR2 SVGIG (reference sequence). Trimming shortened V by 3 bases and J by 3 bases, and 12 bases separated the two germline ends. The CDR3 loop reads CAWSSRGIGANVLTF. The CDR3 DNA reads TGTGCCTGGAGCTCCAGGGGTATTGGGGCCAACGTCCTGACTTTC.